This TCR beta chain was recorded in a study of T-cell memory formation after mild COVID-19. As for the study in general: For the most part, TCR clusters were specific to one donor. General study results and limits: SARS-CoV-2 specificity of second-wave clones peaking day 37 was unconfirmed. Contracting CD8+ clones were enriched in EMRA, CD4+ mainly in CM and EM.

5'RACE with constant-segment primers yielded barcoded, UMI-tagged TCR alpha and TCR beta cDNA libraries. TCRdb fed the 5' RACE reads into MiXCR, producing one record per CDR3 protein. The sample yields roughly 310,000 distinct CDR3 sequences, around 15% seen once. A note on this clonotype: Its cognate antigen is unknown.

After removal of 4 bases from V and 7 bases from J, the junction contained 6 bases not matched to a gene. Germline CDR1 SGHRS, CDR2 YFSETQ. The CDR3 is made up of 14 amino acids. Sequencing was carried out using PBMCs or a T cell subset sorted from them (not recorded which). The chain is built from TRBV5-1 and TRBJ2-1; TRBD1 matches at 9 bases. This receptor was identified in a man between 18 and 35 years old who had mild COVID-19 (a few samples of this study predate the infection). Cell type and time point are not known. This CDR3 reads CASSRTGAWNEQFF. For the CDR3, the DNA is TGCGCCAGCAGCCGGACAGGGGCTTGGAATGAGCAGTTCTTC.